These 17 T cell receptor beta chains originate from one sample sequenced in a study of T cells after somatic rescue of genetic block. Sequencing was performed with immunoSEQ multiplex PCR; in TCRdb, only in-frame clones are kept and a portion is missing. The sample records about 15,000 clones, about 70% being singletons. The sample comprised peripheral blood mononuclear cells (PBMCs). The receptors were sampled from a boy between 5 and 17 years old.

The rearrangement links TRBV28 to TRBJ2-7; D is perhaps TRBD1 (6 bases). Between the trimmed V and J ends, which lost 10 bases and 4 bases, there was a span of 17 bases. Per germline, CDR1 MDHEN and CDR2 SYDVKM. This CDR3 is built from 13 residues. This CDR3 reads CAITTQDSYEQYF. For the CDR3, the DNA is TGTGCCATCACTACCCAGGACAGTTACGAGCAGTACTTC.

This clone showed up just once. The rearrangement joins TRBV18 to TRBJ2-5; the D gene is possibly TRBD2 (5 bases). Trimming cost V 0 bases and J 2 bases, with 13 bases left between them. The CDR3 length is 16 residues. Germline-derived CDR1 and CDR2 are KGHSH and LQKENI. The CDR3 loop is CASSPPTRGEQETQYF. The CDR3 bases are TGTGCCAGCTCACCACCGACCCGGGGAGAGCAAGAGACCCAGTACTTC.

In this sample, this clone turned up once. This chain uses TRBV6-6 with TRBJ1-4; weak D call: TRBD1 (6 bases). Germline V gene lookup returns CDR1 MNHNY and CDR2 SVGAGI (reference sequence). The V end lost 0 bases, the J end lost 6 bases, and 11 bases lay between the germline ends. This CDR3 region has 15 residues. CDR3 nucleotide sequence: TGTGCCAGCAGTTACTCGACGGGACAACATGAAAAACTGTTTTTT. This sequence encodes CASSYSTGQHEKLFF.

The chain is built from TRBV6-5 and TRBJ2-7; D tentatively fits TRBD1 or TRBD2 (5 bases each). Germline loops: CDR1 MNHEY, CDR2 SVGAGI. Trimming cost V 5 bases and J 3 bases, with 17 bases left between them. This CDR3 region has 15 residues. CDR3 loop: CASSRDHRDVYEQYF. The CDR3 nucleotides are TGTGCCAGCAGTAGGGATCACCGGGACGTCTACGAGCAGTACTTC.

V is TRBV6-6 and J is TRBJ2-2, with 9 bases fitting TRBD1. Trimming removed 0 bases from V and 3 bases from J; junction bases left unmatched: 2. Germline loops: CDR1 MNHNY, CDR2 SVGAGI (reference sequence). This CDR3 has 16 residues. The DNA of the CDR3 is TGTGCCAGCAGTTACTCGTACAGGGGGCACACCGGGGAGCTGTTTTTT. Translation: CASSYSYRGHTGELFF.

The V call is TRBV11-2, the J call TRBJ2-7; 11 nucleotides align to TRBD2. The germline V gene encodes CDR1 SGHAT and CDR2 FQNNGV. Germline trimming cut 5 bases from V and 3 bases from J; bases unmatched to any gene: 3. This CDR3 contains 14 residues. CDR3 region: CASSPSGRFYEQYF. The CDR3 DNA follows: TGTGCCAGCAGCCCTAGCGGGAGGTTCTACGAGCAGTACTTC.

J is TRBJ1-3 and V is TRBV5-6; unclear D gene. The CDR3 consists of 14 residues. The germline CDR1 and CDR2 sequences are SGHDT and YYEEEE. With 1 base removed from V and 0 bases from J, the gap between germline ends came to 5 bases. The CDR3 loop reads CASSLPISGNTIYF. CDR3 DNA: TGTGCCAGCAGCTTGCCTATCTCTGGAAACACCATATATTTT.

The chain couples TRBV28 to TRBJ1-5; D possibly corresponds to TRBD1 (6 bases). V dropped 6 bases and J dropped 0 bases, with 15 bases sitting between them. The CDR3 runs to 16 residues. Germline values: CDR1 MDHEN, CDR2 SYDVKM. The DNA of the CDR3 is TGTGCCAGCAGCCCTAACAGGGATGGTAGCAATCAGCCCCAGCATTTT. Protein: CASSPNRDGSNQPQHF.

The rearrangement joins TRBV30 to TRBJ1-2, with 8 bases matching TRBD1. The germline V gene encodes CDR1 GTSNPN and CDR2 SVGIG (reference sequence). V lost 1 base and J lost 4; bases outside the gene matches: 2. The CDR3 sequence is 13 residues long. The CDR3 loop is CAWSGQGTYGYTF. CDR3 sequence (DNA): TGTGCCTGGAGTGGACAGGGGACCTATGGCTACACCTTC.

This clone was found once. This chain links TRBV18 with TRBJ2-1; 11 positions agree with TRBD2. V dropped 6 bases and J dropped 7; count of bases not matched to a gene: 14. The V gene's germline CDR1 is KGHSH and CDR2 LQKENI. This CDR3 spans 17 amino acids. CDR3 protein: CASSTIGTSGSGNEQFF. As DNA, the CDR3 is TGTGCCAGCTCTACTATCGGGACTAGCGGCTCGGGGAATGAGCAGTTCTTC.

The chain couples TRBV15 to TRBJ2-1; D tentatively fits TRBD1 or TRBD2 (5 bases each). This CDR3 spans 17 amino acids. Germline V gives CDR1 LNHNV, CDR2 YYDKDF (reference sequence). V lost 0 bases and J lost 4, with 16 bases in between. CDR3 region: CATSRDRGDKWYNEQFF. DNA of the CDR3: TGTGCCACCAGCAGAGATCGAGGGGATAAATGGTACAATGAGCAGTTCTTC. Full variable domain (outside the CDR3, taken from reference TRBV15 and TRBJ2-1): DAMVIQNPRYQVTQFGKPVTLSCSQTLNHNVMYWYQQKSSQAPKLLFHYYDKDFNNEADTPDNFQSRRPNTSFCFLDIRSPGLGDTAMYLCATSRDRGDKWYNEQFFGPGTRLTVL.

A single count supports this clone. The chain uses TRBV30 and TRBJ2-5, with TRBD2 as a possible D gene (7 bases). The CDR3 runs to 17 residues. The V and J ends lost 1 base and 0 bases respectively, with 18 bases between them. Germline values: CDR1 GTSNPN, CDR2 SVGIG (reference sequence). CDR3 in DNA: TGTGCCTGGAGTGGGTCGAGGGGGAGGGCCTACCAAGAGACCCAGTACTTC. This gives the protein CAWSGSRGRAYQETQYF.

The chain uses TRBV6-1 and TRBJ1-2; 7 bases map to TRBD1. The CDR3 contains 15 residues. Trimming took 4 bases from V and 4 from J; bases not matched to a gene: 9. In germline, CDR1 is MNHNS, CDR2 SASEGT. Written as DNA, the CDR3 is TGTGCCAGCAGTGCCTCAGCGACAGGGTCCTATGGCTACACCTTC. Residues: CASSASATGSYGYTF.

This chain uses TRBV13 with TRBJ1-2, with D possibly being TRBD1 (6 bases). This CDR3 region has 13 residues. Germline CDR1 is PRHDT and CDR2 is FYEKMQ (reference sequence). The V end was cut by 5 bases, the J end by 4 bases, with 11 bases between. CDR3 region: CASSPRDTYGYTF. CDR3 bases: TGTGCCAGCAGCCCCCGGGACACCTATGGCTACACCTTC. The full variable domain, its missing parts supplied by reference TRBV13 and TRBJ1-2, is AAGVIQSPRHLIKEKRETATLKCYPIPRHDTVYWYQQGPGQDPQFLISFYEKMQSDKGSIPDRFSAQQFSDYHSELNMSSLELGDSALYFCASSPRDTYGYTFGSGTRLTVV.

The gene calls are TRBV5-1 and TRBJ2-7; tentative D call: TRBD2 (5 bases). Germline V gene lookup returns CDR1 SGHRS and CDR2 YFSETQ. The CDR3 consists of 13 residues. V lost 1 base and J 7 bases, leaving 12 bases between the germline ends. The CDR3 sequence: CASSLYGRAEQYF. CDR3 bases: TGCGCCAGCAGCTTGTATGGGAGAGCGGAGCAGTACTTC.

The gene calls are TRBV10-3 and TRBJ2-7, with TRBD1 matching 7 bases. Germline loops: CDR1 ENHRY, CDR2 SYGVKD. With 3 bases clipped from V and 2 bases from J, the junction kept 7 bases outside the gene matches. CDR3 length: 15 residues. DNA of the CDR3: TGTGCCATCAGTGATTCAGGGACAGTAGCCTACGAGCAGTACTTC. Its protein is CAISDSGTVAYEQYF.

The J gene is TRBJ2-3, the V gene TRBV19, with TRBD1 identical over 8 bases. CDR1 is LNHDA and CDR2 is SQIVND in the germline V gene (reference sequence). Trimming removed 7 bases from V and 4 bases from J; junction bases left unmatched: 10. This CDR3 region has 15 residues. CDR3 sequence: CASTRDRLQADTQYF. For the CDR3, the DNA is TGTGCCAGTACGAGGGACAGGCTTCAAGCAGATACGCAGTATTTT.